This T cell receptor (beta chain) is from a study of CD8 T cells in ankylosing spondylitis. In its sample, this clonotype was seen many times. This CDR3 contains 16 residues. The germline gives CDR1 ENHRY, CDR2 SYGVKD. V shed 8 bases and J shed 0 bases, with 14 bases lying between them. Quantitative 5'-RACE was performed with molecular barcodes, and it yielded the TCR beta libraries. TCRdb independently ran MiXCR on the 5' RACE reads; one entry per CDR3 protein. The data hold 200,000 to 250,000 distinct CDR3 sequences, with 25% to 30% observed a single time. This clonotype was sampled from a male donor with ankylosing spondylitis or in good health (not recorded which). The gene calls are TRBV10-3 and TRBJ2-6; tentatively, D is TRBD1 (6 bases). The sequencing sample was made of blood, either unsorted or a sorted T cell fraction (not recorded which). The CDR3, as DNA: TGTGCCATCTCCGGAACAGGGAGCTCTGGGGCCAACGTCCTGACTTTC. This codes for CAISGTGSSGANVLTF.